This TCR beta chain was profiled in a study of cytomegalovirus exposure and HLA in healthy donors. PCR amplification relied on 60 Vbeta primers (plus 13 Jbeta primers). The protocol was immunoSEQ multiplex PCR, while the TCRdb copy is restricted to in-frame clones and leaves out a portion. The sample lists 160,000 or so clones, approximately 72% occurring once. The CDR3 loop spans 18 amino acids. V lost 3 bases, J lost 7 bases, and 20 bases stayed unmatched. Germline CDR1 and CDR2: SGHRS and YFSETQ. The chain employs TRBV5-1 and TRBJ2-5; 8 bases match TRBD2. The sequencing input was PBMCs. The receptor comes from a human donor in good health. The CDR3 protein is CASSSGVSGGVLEGTQYF. The CDR3 nucleotides read TGCGCCAGCAGCTCCGGGGTCTCCGGGGGGGTGCTCGAAGGGACCCAGTACTTC. Drawing the rest from reference TRBV5-1 and TRBJ2-5, the complete variable domain is KAGVTQTPRYLIKTRGQQVTLSCSPISGHRSVSWYQQTPGQGLQFLFEYFSETQRNKGNFPGRFSGRQFSNSRSEMNVSTLELGDSALYLCASSSGVSGGVLEGTQYFGPGTRLLVL.